What follows is one T cell receptor (beta chain) and its context. As yet, its antigen is unknown. The sample is drawn from a study of cytomegalovirus exposure and HLA in healthy donors. Overall study findings and caveats: Using the classifier, cytomegalovirus status was reportedly diagnosed with high specificity and sensitivity.

TCRdb keeps only in-frame clones here, not all; method: immunoSEQ multiplex PCR. The sample consists of 120,000 or so clones, roughly 87% of them appearing once. The donors were in the approximately 120-subject validation cohort; that cohort was separate from the approximately 700-subject first cohort. With V trimmed by 6 bases and J by 0 bases, 1 base remained unmatched. The CDR3 consists of 13 residues. Germline values: CDR1 WNHNN, CDR2 SYGVQD (reference sequence). The sample was PBMCs. The sequence derives from a woman aged 18-29 years in good health and CMV-seronegative. The chain links TRBV10-1 to TRBJ1-1, with 7 bases lining up with TRBD1. The CDR3 DNA follows: TGCGCCAGCAGGACAGGGTTGAACACTGAAGCTTTCTTT. Protein: CASRTGLNTEAFF.